These 5 T cell receptor beta chains came from one sample sequenced in a study of blood T cell repertoires in COVID-19. The assay was immunoSEQ multiplex PCR, and TCRdb's table has in-frame clones only and misses some. The sample lists approximately 97,000 clones, about nine tenths seen once, with 1.5% to 2% in the top ten. What was sequenced was peripheral blood. The receptor source for this set is a man in his sixties with acute or convalescent COVID-19.

J is TRBJ2-1 and V is TRBV10-1; weak D call: TRBD2 (5 bases). This CDR3 contains 12 residues. Germline V gene lookup returns CDR1 WNHNN and CDR2 SYGVQD (reference sequence). V gave up 0 bases and J gave up 10 bases, with 7 bases separating them. As DNA, the CDR3 is TGCGCCAGCAGTGAGTCGAGGGTCGAGCAGTTCTTC. Protein: CASSESRVEQFF.

The chain carries TRBV23-1 and TRBJ1-5, with a tentative D call TRBD1 (6 bases). TRBV23-1 is flagged as an ORF with uncertain function. CDR3 length: 14 amino acids. V lost 9 bases and J 3 bases, leaving 15 bases between the germline ends. Here the CDR3 DNA reads TGCGCCAGAGGGAGCGGGACATACAATCAGCCCCAGCATTTT. Translating gives CARGSGTYNQPQHF.

This chain links TRBV5-1 with TRBJ2-7; 9 nucleotides line up with TRBD1. The CDR3 is 15 amino acids. Germline V gene sequence: CDR1 SGHRS, CDR2 YFSETQ. V shed 4 bases, J shed 0 bases, and the junction held 5 bases outside the gene matches. Here the CDR3 reads CASSRGQGSSYEQYF. CDR3 nucleotides: TGCGCCAGCAGCCGGGGACAGGGCAGCTCCTACGAGCAGTACTTC.

In regard to this clone: The sample carries other DNA sequences with the same CDR3. The V gene is TRBV5-1, the J gene TRBJ1-1; 10 bases agree with TRBD1. From germline, CDR1 is SGHRS and CDR2 YFSETQ. The junction had 1 base not matched to a gene; V was cut back by 0 bases and J by 8 bases. This CDR3 has 13 amino acids. The CDR3 DNA sequence: TGCGCCAGCAGCTTGGGACAGGGGGCCGAAGCTTTCTTT. Translating it yields CASSLGQGAEAFF.

The rearrangement uses TRBV2 and TRBJ2-2; D possibly corresponds to TRBD1 (6 bases). This CDR3 is 13 amino acids long. Trimming shortened V by 2 bases and J by 7 bases, and 8 bases separated the two germline ends. CDR1 is SNHLY and CDR2 is FYNNEI in the germline V gene. DNA for the CDR3: TGTGCCAGCAGTGAACAGGGACACGGGGAGCTGTTTTTT. Translating it yields CASSEQGHGELFF.